A single sample gave rise to the 10 T cell receptor beta chains below, sequenced in a study of OX40 agonist ivuxolimab in advanced cancers. Data came from immunoSEQ multiplex PCR; TCRdb stores just in-frame clones and leaves some out. The sample lists fewer than 45,000 clones, roughly four fifths seen once, with 15% to 20% in the top ten. Sequencing was performed on CD4+ or CD8+ T cells sorted from blood, taken in a trial of the OX40 agonist ivuxolimab. The source of these receptors is an adult with an advanced solid tumor such as melanoma, head and neck, liver or kidney cancer.

The chain is built from TRBV5-6 and TRBJ1-3, with 7 positions matching TRBD1. V shed 2 bases, J shed 0 bases, and the junction held 8 bases outside the gene matches. Germline CDR1 reads SGHDT; CDR2 reads YYEEEE. The CDR3 totals 17 residues. The CDR3 DNA reads as TGTGCCAGCAGCTTAATCGGGACAGCCTTCTCTGGAAACACCATATATTTT. This translates into CASSLIGTAFSGNTIYF.

V is TRBV6-1 and J is TRBJ1-2, with 10 nucleotides matching TRBD1. CDR1 and CDR2 (germline): MNHNS, SASEGT. The CDR3 totals 14 residues. J gave up 6 bases and V 2 bases, and 3 bases lay outside the gene matches. CDR3 amino acids: CASSEWGTGDGYTF. In nucleotides, the CDR3 is TGTGCCAGCAGTGAATGGGGGACAGGGGATGGCTACACCTTC.

The chain is built from TRBV7-6 and TRBJ2-5; TRBD1 aligns across 7 bases. The J call is doubtful: the DNA matches TRBJ2-7 better. There are 13 residues in the CDR3. Looked up from germline, CDR1 is SGHVS and CDR2 is FNYEAQ. The CDR3 coding sequence is TGTGCCAGCAGCTGGGGACAGAACTACGAGCAGTACTTC. Translated: CASSWGQNYEQYF.

This chain uses TRBV10-3 with TRBJ2-6; D remains ambiguous. CDR1 is ENHRY, CDR2 SYGVKD, per germline. V dropped 6 bases and J dropped 0 bases, with 6 bases sitting between them. CDR3 length equals 14 residues. The CDR3 coding sequence is TGTGCCATCAGCGAGAGCTCTGGGGCCAACGTCCTGACTTTC. This codes for CAISESSGANVLTF.

The chain has TRBV4-3 and TRBJ2-7, with 8 bases matching TRBD2. CDR3 length equals 15 residues. The V segment lost 1 base and the J segment 2 bases; nucleotides outside the gene matches: 4. Germline CDR1 is LGHNA and CDR2 is YSLEER. CDR3 nucleotides: TGCGCCAGCAGCCAAGTTAACGGGGGGGCCTACGAGCAGTACTTC. Encoded protein: CASSQVNGGAYEQYF.

CDR3 nucleotides: TGTGCCAGCAGTTGGGACATGGCTCAGCCCCAGCATTTT. It encodes CASSWDMAQPQHF. The V and J genes are TRBV27 and TRBJ1-5; weak D call: TRBD1 (6 bases). Germline V gene lookup returns CDR1 MNHEY and CDR2 SMNVEV (reference sequence). This CDR3 spans 13 amino acids. V gave up 4 bases and J gave up 6 bases, with 10 bases separating them.

J is TRBJ2-7 and V is TRBV2; a weak D match, TRBD1 (6 bases). This CDR3 has 14 residues. The germline CDR1 and CDR2 sequences are SNHLY and FYNNEI. Trimming took off 1 base at V and 2 bases at J, with 9 bases between the two ends. The DNA of the CDR3 is TGTGCCAGCAGTGAAGACGGACAGACCTACGAGCAGTACTTC. Translating gives CASSEDGQTYEQYF.

The chain couples TRBV4-3 to TRBJ2-5, with 7 bases aligning to TRBD2. Losses at the gene ends were 4 bases for V and 4 bases for J; bases not matched to a gene: 0. There are 12 residues in the CDR3. From germline, CDR1 is LGHNA and CDR2 YSLEER. Here the CDR3 reads CASSREGETQYF. The CDR3, as DNA: TGCGCCAGCAGCCGGGAGGGAGAGACCCAGTACTTC.

This chain joins TRBV28 and TRBJ2-5; TRBD1 matches 7 bases. Germline CDR1 MDHEN, CDR2 SYDVKM. The CDR3 is 16 residues long. The V segment lost 5 bases and the J segment 4 bases; nucleotides outside the gene matches: 13. This CDR3 reads CASSPRLDRDRETQYF. The CDR3 DNA reads TGTGCCAGCAGTCCAAGACTTGACAGGGATAGAGAGACCCAGTACTTC.

This sequence joins TRBV6-5 and TRBJ1-2; 8 bases map to TRBD1. J gave up 4 bases and V 6 bases, and 7 bases lay outside the gene matches. The V gene's germline CDR1 is MNHEY and CDR2 SVGAGI. The CDR3 length is 14 residues. CDR3 DNA sequence: TGTGCCAGCAGGCCCAGGGGGCTCGGCTATGGCTACACCTTC. It codes for CASRPRGLGYGYTF.